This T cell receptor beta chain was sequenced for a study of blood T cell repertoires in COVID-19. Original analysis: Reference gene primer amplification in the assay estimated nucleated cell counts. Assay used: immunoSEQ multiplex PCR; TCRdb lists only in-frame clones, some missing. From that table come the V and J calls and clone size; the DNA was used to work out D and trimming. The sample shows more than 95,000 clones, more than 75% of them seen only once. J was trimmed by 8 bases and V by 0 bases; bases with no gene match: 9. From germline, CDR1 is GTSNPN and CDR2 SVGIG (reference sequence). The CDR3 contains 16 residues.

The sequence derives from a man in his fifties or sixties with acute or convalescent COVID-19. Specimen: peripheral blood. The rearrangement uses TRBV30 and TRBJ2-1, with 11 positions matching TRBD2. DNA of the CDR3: TGTGCCTGGAGTGTACCAGGACTAGCGGGTTTCGATGAGCAGTTCTTC. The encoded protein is CAWSVPGLAGFDEQFF.